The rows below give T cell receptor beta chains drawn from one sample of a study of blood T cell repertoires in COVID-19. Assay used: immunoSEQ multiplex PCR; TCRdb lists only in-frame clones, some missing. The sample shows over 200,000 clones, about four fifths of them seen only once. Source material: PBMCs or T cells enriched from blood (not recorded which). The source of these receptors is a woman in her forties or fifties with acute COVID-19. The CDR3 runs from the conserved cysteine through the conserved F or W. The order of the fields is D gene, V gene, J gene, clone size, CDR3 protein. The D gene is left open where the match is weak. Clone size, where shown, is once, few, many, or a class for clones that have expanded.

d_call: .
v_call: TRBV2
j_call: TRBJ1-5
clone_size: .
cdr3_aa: CASSKSGSRVGQPQHF

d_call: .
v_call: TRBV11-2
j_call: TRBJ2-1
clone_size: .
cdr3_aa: CASSLILLNFDEQFF

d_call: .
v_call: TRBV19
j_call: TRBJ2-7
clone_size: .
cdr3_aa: CASSATSQARPAVRRYF

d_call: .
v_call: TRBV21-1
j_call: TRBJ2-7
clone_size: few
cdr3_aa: CASTRGGCLRAYEQYF

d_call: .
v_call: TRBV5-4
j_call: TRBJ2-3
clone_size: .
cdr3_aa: CASSSIGQGEDTQYF

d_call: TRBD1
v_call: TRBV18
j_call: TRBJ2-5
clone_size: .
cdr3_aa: CASSRGQGQETQYF

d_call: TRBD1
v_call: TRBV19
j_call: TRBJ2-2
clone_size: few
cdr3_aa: CASSPQQTGRRELFF

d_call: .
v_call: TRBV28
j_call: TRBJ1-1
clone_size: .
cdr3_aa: CARVWGGAYTEAFF

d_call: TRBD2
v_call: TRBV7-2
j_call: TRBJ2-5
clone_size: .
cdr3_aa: CASSLVEFSGSKHETQYF

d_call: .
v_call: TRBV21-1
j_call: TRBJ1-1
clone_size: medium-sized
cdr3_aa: CASSNWGELDTEAFF

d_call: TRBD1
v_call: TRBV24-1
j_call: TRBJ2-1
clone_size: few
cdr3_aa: CATSGGGHRGSSYNEQFF

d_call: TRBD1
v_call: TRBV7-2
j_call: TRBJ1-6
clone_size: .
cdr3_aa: CASSPDRMRSPLHF

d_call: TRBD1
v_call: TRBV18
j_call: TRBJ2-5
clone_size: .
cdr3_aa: CASSPGQGETQYF

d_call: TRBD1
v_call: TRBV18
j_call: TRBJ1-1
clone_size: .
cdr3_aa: CASSSSGQGKEAFF

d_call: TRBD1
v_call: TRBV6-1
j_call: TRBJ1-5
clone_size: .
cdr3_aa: CASSEETGIQPQHF

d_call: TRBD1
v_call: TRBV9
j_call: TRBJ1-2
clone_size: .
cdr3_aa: CASSPQDRVANYGYTF

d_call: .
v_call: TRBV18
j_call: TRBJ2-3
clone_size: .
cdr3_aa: CASSPLLLTDTQYF

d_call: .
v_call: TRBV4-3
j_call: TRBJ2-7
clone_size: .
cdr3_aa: CASSQDWDNRNEQYF

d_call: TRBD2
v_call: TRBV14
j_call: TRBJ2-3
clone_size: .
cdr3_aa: CASSQEILAGESDTQYF

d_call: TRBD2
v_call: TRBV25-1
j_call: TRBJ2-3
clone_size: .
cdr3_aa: CASSEGASGARGTQYF

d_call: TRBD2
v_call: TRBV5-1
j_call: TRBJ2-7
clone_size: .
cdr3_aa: CASSLGSSGPYEQYF

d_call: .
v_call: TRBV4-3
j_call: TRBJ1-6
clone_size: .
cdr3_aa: CASSQDSQGRNSPLHF

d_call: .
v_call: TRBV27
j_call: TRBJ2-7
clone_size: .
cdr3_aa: CASSQARVSSEQYF

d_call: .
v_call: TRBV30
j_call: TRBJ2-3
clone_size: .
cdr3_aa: CAWSVGGSTDTQYF

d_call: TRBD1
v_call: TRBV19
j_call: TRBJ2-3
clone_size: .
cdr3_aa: CASKKTGVGDTQYF

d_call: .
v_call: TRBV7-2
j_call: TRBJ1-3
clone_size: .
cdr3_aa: CASRADSTGNTIYF

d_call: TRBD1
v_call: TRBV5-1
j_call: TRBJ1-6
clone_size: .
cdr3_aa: CASSLGTVNSPLHF

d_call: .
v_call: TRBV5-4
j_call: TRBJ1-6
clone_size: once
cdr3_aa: CASSLASSYNSPLHF